There are a few counts of the clone carrying this T cell receptor beta chain. What it recognizes is unknown. This sample was taken from a study of blood T cell dynamics during melanoma immunotherapy. As for the study in general: Patients with metastatic melanoma got pembrolizumab or nivolumab-ipilimumab as first-line care.

CDR1 is KGHSY and CDR2 is FQNENV in the germline V gene. The length of the CDR3 is 12 residues. Trimming left V 3 bases short and J 10 bases short, with 12 bases between. The sample's time point: pre-treatment baseline. General study findings and limits: Disease-control patients' PBMC repertoires became either more clonal or more diverse at W3.

Here immunoSEQ multiplex PCR was the method, and the copy in TCRdb shows in-frame clones only, minus some. Among 10,000 to 15,000 clones listed, around 85% were seen once. The genes are TRBV16 and TRBJ1-1, with D perhaps TRBD1 (6 bases). The receptor was derived from a human donor with melanoma. This material consisted of blood, taken from a patient treated with checkpoint blockade. The CDR3: CASSHPQGAAFF. The CDR3 DNA follows: TGTGCCAGCAGCCATCCACAGGGCGCAGCTTTCTTT.